The T cell receptor (beta chain) under discussion was sequenced for a study of blood T cell repertoires in COVID-19 (dated by TCRdb to about 2020). With regard to the full study: Samples from collaborators originated in the United States, Italy and Spain and spanned both the acute and convalescent phases of COVID-19. Where available, HLA class I and class II types were taken from metadata supplied by the sample provider and were not determined by assay-based typing. Samples were obtained from the ongoing ImmuneRACE study (first 160 participants) and from roughly 1,300 subjects provided by 6 global collaborators. The dataset comprised deeply sampled blood TCRbeta repertoires from subjects exposed to, actively infected with, or recovered from COVID-19. The prospective study material was composed of cDNA or gDNA derived from T cells, B-cell-depleted T cells, or PBMCs. A de-identified subject ID, COVID-19 status, age in years and sex were almost always included in the sample metadata. A freely available public database, intended as a resource for researchers studying the immune response to SARS-CoV-2, is where the repertoires were released.

The immunoSEQ Assay, a bias-controlled multiplex PCR, was used to amplify TCRbeta CDR3 regions from genomic DNA. As for the authors' bioinformatics: Nucleated cell counts per sample were estimated from amplification of reference gene primers within the assay. Sequence reads were collapsed and filtered to measure the absolute abundance of every unique TCRbeta CDR3 rearrangement. For each sample, productive Simpson clonality was calculated by taking the square root of Simpson's diversity index across productive rearrangements. What TCRdb holds here is the immuneACCESS table cut down to in-frame rearrangements. Part of the clones is not present; checked against another copy, under half of the missing clones reflect an unresolved V gene, and the others are unexplained. V, J and clone size were drawn from that table, and D and trimming were deduced from the DNA. The sample yields 250,000 to 300,000 clones; 85% to 90% were counted once. 6.3% of the sample is in the top ten clones.

One collaborating source in Seattle enrolled patients during active infection and followed them longitudinally through the course of disease. Each collaborating institution followed its own protocols to collect whole blood in K2EDTA tubes. Collaborator samples were shipped for TCRbeta analysis as frozen whole blood, isolated PBMCs, or DNA extracted from either sample type. As to this clone: The target of this receptor is not known. No quality values exist for individual bases; no much larger clone is one base distant.

General conclusions and limits of the study: The amount of clinical and demographic metadata varied by source and participant and was provided uncurated.

CDR1 and CDR2, per the germline V gene, are MDHEN and SYDVKM. Germline trimming amounts to 5 bases on V and 4 bases on J, with 5 as the count of junction bases outside the gene matches. The CDR3 contains 15 residues, cysteine and phenylalanine counted. This entry keeps only the CDR3 DNA: 45 bases, framed from base 1. The sequencing sample was made of peripheral blood. Recombination connected TRBV28 to TRBJ2-5; 12 of the junction bases match TRBD2. This clonotype originated in a woman aged 50 to 60 with COVID-19, enrolled during active disease. The DNA is as follows: TGTGCCAGCAGTAGCCTAGCGGGAGGGCTAGAGACCCAGTACTTC. The resulting protein is CASSSLAGGLETQYF.